This TCR beta chain was sequenced in a study of metastatic and nonmetastatic thyroid tumors. On the study more broadly: Repertoire comparison spanned blood and tumor or nodule tissue of malignant and benign thyroid patients.

Each patient went into thyroid surgery without having received any treatment. TCRdb reanalyzed the PCR reads with MiXCR. The sample has about 40,000 clones; about 15% are singletons. This CDR3 comprises 15 residues. With 1 base removed from V and 6 bases from J, the gap between germline ends came to 11 bases. Germline values: CDR1 SGHNT, CDR2 YYREEE (reference sequence). The clonotype comes from a female donor with papillary thyroid cancer or a benign thyroid nodule (not recorded which). Some clones in this sample may be carry-over from other donors' samples. This chain links TRBV5-4 with TRBJ2-6; no reliable D call. Sample: tumor tissue. The CDR3 nucleotides are TGTGCCAGCAGCTTGCCGCTCTCCGTGGCCAACGTCCTGACTTTC. Encoded protein: CASSLPLSVANVLTF.